Sequencing of this T cell receptor (beta chain) was carried out in a study of spatial heterogeneity in lung cancer. Using its own MiXCR run on the 5' RACE reads, TCRdb lists one record per CDR3 protein. The profile shows tens of thousands of distinct CDR3 sequences, approximately 6.3% of them singletons. Only a few counts were recorded for this clonotype. There are 15 residues in the CDR3. Trimming cost V 3 bases and J 5 bases, with 16 bases left between them. The time point is: sample taken at primary tumor resection. This TCR derives from a female donor with early-stage non-small cell lung cancer. Specimen: PBMCs, collected at surgery. The gene calls are TRBV12-3 or TRBV12-4 and TRBJ2-5, with D maybe TRBD1 (7 bases). For the CDR3, the DNA is TGTGCCAGCAGTTTGCCAGGGGGGCGTAAGGAGACCCAGTACTTC. As protein: CASSLPGGRKETQYF.